This note documents a single T cell receptor beta chain sequence. This clone's antigen is unknown. Per-base qualities were not stored, and no clone one base away is much larger. This sample stems from a study of blood T cell repertoires in COVID-19 (dated by TCRdb to 2018 to 2021). Looking at the study overall: Collaborator samples came from the United States, Italy and Spain and covered acute and convalescent phases of COVID-19. The repertoires were made available in a free public database intended to serve as a resource for research on the immune response to SARS-CoV-2. Nearly every sample came with metadata listing a de-identified subject ID, COVID-19 status, age in years and sex. Where available, HLA class I and class II types were taken from metadata supplied by the sample provider and were not determined by assay-based typing. The prospective study material was composed of cDNA or gDNA derived from T cells, B-cell-depleted T cells, or PBMCs. The dataset comprised deeply sampled blood TCRbeta repertoires from subjects exposed to, actively infected with, or recovered from COVID-19. The samples were drawn from the first 160 participants of the ongoing ImmuneRACE study and from roughly 1,300 subjects provided by 6 global collaborators. Here is what the overall study found, with its caveats: How much clinical and demographic metadata was included differed by source and by participant, and the metadata was provided uncurated.

The immunoSEQ Assay, a bias-controlled multiplex PCR, was used to amplify TCRbeta CDR3 regions from genomic DNA. On the authors' methods: The number of nucleated cells in each sample was estimated by amplification of reference gene primers within the assay. Sequence reads were collapsed and filtered to measure the absolute abundance of every unique TCRbeta CDR3 rearrangement. For each sample, productive Simpson clonality was calculated as the square root of Simpson's diversity index over productive rearrangements. The immuneACCESS repertoire file appears here via TCRdb, limited to in-frame rearrangements. These files lack a portion of the clones; in checked studies, under half of the deficit traces to unresolved V genes, and the cause of the others is not known. The DNA gave D and trimming, while V, J and clone size come from that table. This sample is represented by about 250,000 clones; about 80% of them were singletons. Roughly 10% of the sample rests with the top ten.

Whole blood was collected in K2EDTA tubes by collaborating institutions according to the institutions' own protocols. For TCRbeta analysis, collaborator samples were shipped as frozen whole blood, as isolated PBMCs, or as DNA extracted from either sample type. The TCR sequence derives from a man at least 80 years old with acute or convalescent COVID-19. Sequencing was performed on peripheral blood.

The CDR3 here reads CASRPGLRSGANVLTF. In nucleotide form, the sequence is TGTGCCAGTAGACCGGGACTGCGGTCTGGGGCCAACGTCCTGACTTTC. The sequence is built from TRBV19 and TRBJ2-6; the D gene is possibly TRBD2, with 6 bases matching. Its CDR3 holds 16 amino acids, cysteine through phenylalanine. Only CDR3 DNA is held: 48 bases, read in frame from base 1. The germline V gene (reference sequence) gives CDR1 as LNHDA and CDR2 as SQIVND. V is shortened by 6 bases, J by 1 base, and the region joining them spans 13 bases. The variable domain in full, with residues beyond the CDR3 obtained from the reference TRBV19 and TRBJ2-6 genes, is DGGITQSPKYLFRKEGQNVTLSCEQNLNHDAMYWYRQDPGQGLRLIYYSQIVNDFQKGDIAEGYSVSREKKESFPLTVTSAQKNPTAFYLCASRPGLRSGANVLTFGAGSRLTVL.